This T cell receptor beta chain was found in a study of STAT5B mutations in CD4+ large granular lymphocyte leukemia. This CDR3 has 17 residues. Germline values: CDR1 MDHEN, CDR2 SYDVKM. The germline V and J ends were trimmed by 6 bases and 7 bases, with 27 bases remaining between them. Produced via immunoSEQ multiplex PCR; TCRdb's table is partial and in-frame only. Of about 32,000 clones in the sample, nearly 80% are singletons; the top ten hold over 2%. The chain carries TRBV28 and TRBJ1-2; possible D gene TRBD1, 6 bases. The clonotype was recovered from a human donor in good health. The sequenced sample consisted of CD4+ T cells from blood buffy coats. CDR3 in amino acids: CASSQRVGARPVRGYTF. The CDR3 coding sequence is TGTGCCAGCAGCCAACGGGTGGGGGCGCGGCCGGTCCGTGGCTACACCTTC.